This entry features one T cell receptor (beta chain) sequence. This clone was picked up a small number of times. Its antigen is unknown. Base qualities were left out, and no much larger clone turns up one base away. The data are from a study of T cell responses to AZD1222 COVID-19 vaccine (dated by TCRdb to the early 2020s). In the study overall: AZD1222 recipients whose second dose came at about 4 weeks and those whose second dose came at about 12 weeks were combined into one group, since spike-specific TCR depth and breadth did not differ between the two schedules. A total of 230 to 250 trial participants underwent TCR sequencing, of whom roughly 210 had received two doses of AZD1222 and about 25 had received two doses of the MenACWY control vaccine. Trial participants were enrolled into age subgroups of 18-55, 56-69 and 70-plus years, which contained 148, 28 and 57 TCR-sequenced participants, respectively.

The intended sense of this specimen's time point label: baseline before first vaccination. Vaccinee samples were obtained from the UK trials COV001 and COV002, which included a single-blind randomized controlled phase 2/3 trial of AZD1222 (ChAdOx1 nCoV-19) in healthy adults. For TCRbeta chain sequencing, PBMC samples from trial participants were taken at day 0 and at day 28 after the second dose. What the authors observed across the whole study: Conclusions about previously exposed vaccinees are limited because only six or seven AZD1222 recipients were SARS-CoV-2 seropositive at baseline. Because no day 14 peak-response samples were available, repertoires were characterized only after the peak T cell response. The 56-69-year group was small, and its depth increase did not reach significance, likely because of low power. Vaccine-associated CD4 TCRs spanned the whole spike protein, with dominant responses in regions 160-218 and 743-854. Most participants were white British and females outnumbered males, and the authors suggested that clonal diversity may have been underestimated. Epitopes outside the regions mutated in the B.1.351 and B.1.1.7 variants were reportedly recognized by nearly half of the unique spike-specific TCRs. After two AZD1222 doses, spike-specific TCR breadth and depth were significantly higher than at day 0 and than in MenACWY recipients.

The CDR3 measures 14 amino acids from cysteine to phenylalanine. Only the CDR3 DNA stays, 42 bases, in frame from base 1. CDR1 MNHEY and CDR2 SMNVEV were looked up in the germline V gene (reference sequence). Between the V and J ends, shortened by 6 bases and 0 bases respectively, the junction contains 11 bases. The CDR3 regions of human TCRbeta chains were analyzed by immunosequencing. In the original analysis: Repertoire TCRs were checked for matches against a reference library of SARS-CoV-2-specific TCRs that had been generated using the MIRA antigen-specificity platform. Breadth meant the fraction of unique TCRs that were SARS-CoV-2-associated, whereas depth meant the fraction of total T cells that were SARS-CoV-2-associated. Each spike-specific TCR was assigned to its reactive spike region and to a CD4 or CD8 class using the MIRA data. Log10-transformed breadth and depth values were compared by one-way ANOVA with Sidak's multiple comparisons tests. TCRdb stores this immuneACCESS table with in-frame sequences only. Part of the clones is absent; in the studies checked, under half of the shortfall reflects unresolved V genes, and no reason is known for the rest. V and J calls plus clone size are reproduced from that table; the DNA served to infer D and trimming. The sample table lists more than 250,000 clones, approximately 93% of them with a count of one. Around 0.57% of the sample lies in the top ten.

This TCR came from an adult in good health. The specimen comprised peripheral blood, sampled on day 0 of AZD1222 vaccination. The sequence is built from TRBV27 and TRBJ1-1; perhaps TRBD1 is the D gene, with 5 bases matching. The CDR3 sequence is CASRGDEMNTEAFF. The DNA is as follows: TGTGCCAGCAGGGGGGACGAGATGAACACTGAAGCTTTCTTT.